The 23 T cell receptor beta chains presented below share a single source sample, sequenced in a study of metastatic and nonmetastatic thyroid tumors (TCRdb year 2020). The library relied on PCR. TCRdb shows the sequencer as Illumina HiSeq 4000. TCRdb reprocessed the public reads (quality trimming at Q25 with fastp, clone calling with MiXCR) and kept in-frame beta chains. In this sample the table shows about 92,000 clones, just under 15% of which occur a single time. The ten largest clones capture 3.6% of the sample. No patient had received any treatment before thyroid surgery. Input material: blood. The receptors were sampled from a female donor with papillary thyroid cancer or a benign thyroid nodule (not recorded which). Some clones in this sample may be carry-over from other donors' samples.

This clone was observed at least ten times. CDR3 in amino acids: CASSDPGKSGEQYF. The CDR3 DNA reads TGTGCCAGCAGTGACCCCGGGAAATCGGGCGAGCAGTACTTC. The J gene is TRBJ2-7, the V gene TRBV6-1; perhaps TRBD2 as D (5 bases). CDR3 length: 14 amino acids. CDR1 is MNHNS, CDR2 SASEGT, per germline. V dropped 3 bases and J dropped 6 bases, with 15 bases sitting between them.

The sample holds many counts of this clone. The J gene is TRBJ2-3, the V gene TRBV7-2; D gene uncertain. Trimming took 3 bases from V and 3 from J, leaving 7 bases between them. The CDR3 extends over 13 amino acids. Germline V gives CDR1 SGHTA, CDR2 FQGNSA. The CDR3 spells CASSFIRTDTQYF. CDR3 nucleotides: TGTGCCAGCAGCTTCATTCGGACAGATACGCAGTATTTT. Supplemented by reference TRBV7-2 and TRBJ2-3, the full variable domain reads GAGVSQSPSNKVTEKGKDVELRCDPISGHTALYWYRQSLGQGLEFLIYFQGNSAPDKSGLPSDRFSAERTGGSVSTLTIQRTQQEDSAVYLCASSFIRTDTQYFGPGTRLTVL.

This clone occurred many times. The chain uses TRBV6-1 and TRBJ2-5; D is possibly TRBD2 (6 bases). V lost 7 bases to trimming and J lost 4 bases, with 13 bases between them. In germline, CDR1 is MNHNS, CDR2 SASEGT. CDR3 length: 13 amino acids. The CDR3 DNA follows: TGTGCCAGCACCCTGGAGGGGCGAGAGACCCAGTACTTC. Translated, it gives CASTLEGRETQYF.

Many counts were recorded for this clone. V gene TRBV6-1 combines with J gene TRBJ2-1; TRBD1 matches 8 bases. The CDR3 spans 15 residues. Germline trimming cut 6 bases from V and 8 bases from J; bases unmatched to any gene: 12. From germline, CDR1 is MNHNS and CDR2 SASEGT. The CDR3 loop is CASRREDREAYEQFF. CDR3 DNA: TGTGCCAGCAGAAGGGAGGACAGGGAGGCCTATGAGCAGTTCTTC.

There are many counts of this clone. This sequence joins TRBV5-4 and TRBJ2-7; D is uncertain. The CDR3 contains 13 residues. Germline lookup yields CDR1 SGHNT and CDR2 YYREEE (reference sequence). V was clipped by 0 bases and J by 4 bases, with 8 bases between them. CDR3 sequence (DNA): TGTGCCAGCAGCTTGGATCCTAGTTACGAGCAGTACTTC. Protein sequence: CASSLDPSYEQYF.

Points on this clone: This sequence may be a read error, since a much larger clone differs from it by one base. The J gene is TRBJ1-5, the V gene TRBV10-2, with D unresolved. The CDR3 is 13 residues long. Trimming took 7 bases from V and 5 from J, leaving 12 bases between them. Per germline, CDR1 WSHSY and CDR2 SAAADI. CDR3 loop: CASTIRPDQPQHF. The CDR3 DNA is TGCGCCAGCACGATCAGGCCGGATCAGCCCCAGCATTTT.

Many counts were recorded for this clone. CDR3 sequence reads: CASSSPTSGEEDTQYF. The CDR3 nucleotides are TGTGCCAGCAGTTCCCCGACTAGCGGGGAAGAAGATACGCAGTATTTT. The chain uses TRBV12-3 or TRBV12-4 and TRBJ2-3; 11 bases align to TRBD2. The CDR3 consists of 16 residues. The junction had 8 bases not matched to a gene; V was cut back by 4 bases and J by 5 bases.

In regard to this clone: This may stem from a read error, because a much larger clone lies one nucleotide away. The genes are TRBV18 and TRBJ1-6; D gene unclear. CDR1 and CDR2 from the germline V gene are KGHSH and LQKENI. V was trimmed by 5 bases and J by 0 bases, leaving 8 bases between them. CDR3 length: 15 residues. The CDR3, as DNA: TGTGCCAGCTCAAACGTTGTCTCCTATAATTCACCCCTCCACTTT. It specifies CASSNVVSYNSPLHF.

On this clone itself: Compared with germline, one end of the junction differs, possibly owing to a read error. V usage is TRBV7-3 and J usage is TRBJ1-6; maybe TRBD1 (5 bases). The germline gives CDR1 SGHTA, CDR2 FQGTGA. The CDR3 sequence is 15 residues long. For the CDR3, the DNA is TGTTCCAGCCGGATCGGGACTAGGGGAATTACGCCCCTCCACTTT. Its translation is CSSRIGTRGITPLHF.

On this clone: Sequence at one end of the junction differs from germline and may be a read error. Other DNA sequences in this specimen translate into the identical CDR3. The V gene is TRBV6-1, the J gene TRBJ1-2, with 7 bases fitting TRBD1. The germline gives CDR1 MNHNS, CDR2 SASEGT. There are 15 residues in the CDR3. The CDR3 is CASRTRDSPNYGYTF. The CDR3 DNA reads TGTGCCAGCAGGACAAGGGACAGCCCTAACTATGGCTACACATTC.

In this sample, this clone turned up a few times. Other DNA sequences in this sample translate to the same CDR3. This chain links TRBV28 with TRBJ2-2; 7 bases align to TRBD1. The CDR3 length is 13 residues. CDR1 is MDHEN, CDR2 SYDVKM, per germline. Trimming at V came to 4 bases and at J to 5 bases, leaving 1 base not matched to a gene. CDR3 in DNA: TGTGCCAGCAGTTACAGGGGAACCGGGGAGCTGTTTTTT. Translated: CASSYRGTGELFF.

Concerning this clone: This may come from a read error, since a much larger clone is one base off. The gene calls are TRBV5-1 and TRBJ2-3; the D gene is possibly TRBD1 (6 bases). The CDR3 runs 13 residues. Germline V lookup: CDR1 SGHRS, CDR2 YFSETQ. V lost 2 bases and J 6 bases, leaving 10 bases between the germline ends. CDR3 in amino acids: CASSFGRGDTQYF. Written as DNA, the CDR3 is TGCGCCAGCAGCTTTGGTAGGGGGGATACGCAGTATTTT.

There are many counts of this clone. The rearrangement uses TRBV3-1 and TRBJ1-6; 7 bases are shared with TRBD1. After removal of 5 bases from V and 8 bases from J, the junction contained 9 bases not matched to a gene. The CDR3 consists of 15 residues. Germline loops: CDR1 LGHDT, CDR2 YNNKEL (reference sequence). CDR3 nucleotides: TGTGCCAGCAGCAGACAGGGAGGCAGTTATTCACCCCTCCACTTT. Its translation: CASSRQGGSYSPLHF. Filled out from reference TRBV3-1 and TRBJ1-6, the complete variable domain reads DTAVSQTPKYLVTQMGNDKSIKCEQNLGHDTMYWYKQDSKKFLKIMFSYNNKELIINETVPNRFSPKSPDKAHLNLHINSLELGDSAVYFCASSRQGGSYSPLHFGNGTRLTVT.

This clone was detected a few times. This may be a read error: a much more frequent sequence differs by one nucleotide. The chain couples TRBV7-8 to TRBJ2-1, with TRBD1 matching over 10 bases. Unmatched junction bases numbered 11, after V lost 8 bases and J lost 7 bases. The germline V gene encodes CDR1 SGHVS and CDR2 FQNEAQ. This CDR3 has 15 residues. The CDR3 nucleotides are TGTGCCAGCGGCCCGACAGGGGGCCCGGGAAATGAGCAGTTCTTC. This translates into CASGPTGGPGNEQFF.

This clone was seen at least ten times. The chain joins TRBV18 to TRBJ1-2; the D is unclear. This CDR3 is 13 amino acids long. Trimming left V 2 bases short and J 6 bases short, with 10 bases between. Germline lookup yields CDR1 KGHSH and CDR2 LQKENI. CDR3: CASSPTELDGYTF. The CDR3, as DNA: TGTGCCAGCTCACCAACTGAGCTGGATGGCTACACCTTC.

This clone was seen only a few times. A much larger clone is a single base away; this may be a read error. The chain combines TRBV24-1 with TRBJ2-3, with TRBD1 matching 7 bases. CDR1 and CDR2 from the germline V gene are KGHDR and SFDVKD. The CDR3 spans 14 residues. The CDR3 DNA follows: TGTGCCACCAGTGAAGGGGGCCCCACAGGTACGCAGTATTTT. It codes for CATSEGGPTGTQYF.

This chain joins TRBV28 and TRBJ2-7; no definite D call. The CDR3 runs 14 residues. V was trimmed by 5 bases and J by 3 bases, leaving 14 bases between them. CDR1 and CDR2 from the germline V gene are MDHEN and SYDVKM. This CDR3 is CASSTPDINYEQYF. For the CDR3, the DNA is TGTGCCAGCAGTACGCCCGACATCAACTACGAGCAGTACTTC.

V gene TRBV2 combines with J gene TRBJ2-7; D is possibly TRBD1 (6 bases). The CDR3 is 12 amino acids. CDR1 and CDR2 (germline): SNHLY, FYNNEI. Trimming shortened V by 6 bases and J by 5 bases, and 11 bases separated the two germline ends. The CDR3 is CASSTQGNEQYF. CDR3 DNA: TGTGCCAGCAGCACCCAGGGGAACGAGCAGTACTTC. Complete variable domain (other parts from reference TRBV2 and TRBJ2-7): EPEVTQTPSHQVTQMGQEVILRCVPISNHLYFYWYRQILGQKVEFLVSFYNNEISEKSEIFDDQFSVERPDGSNFTLKIRSTKLEDSAMYFCASSTQGNEQYFGPGTRLTVT.

V and J are TRBV18 and TRBJ2-5; no reliable D call. This CDR3 comprises 13 residues. Germline CDR1 is KGHSH and CDR2 is LQKENI. V lost 1 base, J lost 1 base, and 4 bases lay in between. The CDR3: CASSPRAQETQYF. CDR3 nucleotide sequence: TGTGCCAGCTCACCACGGGCCCAAGAGACCCAGTACTTC.

This clone has at least ten counts. This chain joins TRBV6-5 and TRBJ1-5; D unclear. V shed 1 base and J shed 0 bases, with 10 bases lying between them. The CDR3 consists of 16 residues. CDR1 is MNHEY and CDR2 is SVGAGI in the germline V gene. The CDR3 DNA follows: TGTGCCAGCAGTTACTTGCCAAGATCTAGCAATCAGCCCCAGCATTTT. Encoded protein: CASSYLPRSSNQPQHF.

A remark on this clone: A much larger clonotype is one base distant, so this may be a read error. The V and J genes are TRBV20-1 and TRBJ2-2; D is undetermined. The CDR3 is 14 residues long. Trimming left V 0 bases short and J 8 bases short, with 13 bases between. Germline CDR1 and CDR2: DFQATT and SNEGSKA (reference sequence). DNA of the CDR3: TGCAGTGCTAGAGAGGCAGACACCGGGGGGGAGCTGTTTTTT. Residues: CSAREADTGGELFF.

Ten or more counts support this clone. The genes are TRBV9 and TRBJ1-6; 7 bases are a match to TRBD1. The length of the CDR3 is 16 residues. J lost 6 bases, V lost 0 bases, and 6 bases had no gene match. Germline V CDR1 and CDR2: SGDLS, YYNGEE. CDR3 nucleotides: TGTGCCAGCAGCGTAGTAGGGGGACAGTCTAATTCACCCCTCCACTTT. This gives the protein CASSVVGGQSNSPLHF.

This clone was recorded many times. V gene TRBV20-1 combines with J gene TRBJ2-7, with D perhaps TRBD2 (5 bases). Trimming took off 6 bases at V and 3 bases at J, with 21 bases between the two ends. The V gene's germline CDR1 is DFQATT and CDR2 SNEGSKA (reference sequence). This CDR3 region has 15 residues. The CDR3 region is CSALEGKRGGYEQYF. The CDR3 nucleotides read TGCAGTGCCCTGGAAGGGAAACGGGGTGGCTACGAGCAGTACTTC.